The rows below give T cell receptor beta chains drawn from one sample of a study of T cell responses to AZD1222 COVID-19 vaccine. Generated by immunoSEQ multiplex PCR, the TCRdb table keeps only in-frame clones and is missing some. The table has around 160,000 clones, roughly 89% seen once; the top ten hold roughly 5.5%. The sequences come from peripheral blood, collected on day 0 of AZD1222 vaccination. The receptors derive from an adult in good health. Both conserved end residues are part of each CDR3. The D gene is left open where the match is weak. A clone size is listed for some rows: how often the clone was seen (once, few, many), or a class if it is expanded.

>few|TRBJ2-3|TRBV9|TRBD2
CASSVVSGTHTDTQYF
TGTGCCAGCAGCGTAGTGAGCGGGACTCATACAGATACGCAGTATTTT
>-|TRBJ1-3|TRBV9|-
CASSVEVEGAAIYF
TGTGCCAGCAGCGTAGAAGTCGAGGGAGCCGCCATATATTTT
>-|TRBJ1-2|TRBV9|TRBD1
CASSQLPTGDTGYTF
TGTGCCAGCAGTCAATTACCAACAGGGGATACTGGCTACACCTTC
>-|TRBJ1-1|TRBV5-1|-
CASSDRMNTEAFF
TGCGCCAGCAGTGACAGAATGAACACTGAAGCTTTCTTT
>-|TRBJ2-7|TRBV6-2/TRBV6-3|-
CASSPSGWQQYF
TGTGCCAGCAGTCCCTCAGGGTGGCAGCAGTACTTC
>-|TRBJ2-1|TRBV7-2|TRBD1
CASSSFLGTGAGNEQFF
TGTGCCAGCAGCTCATTCCTCGGGACAGGGGCTGGGAATGAGCAGTTCTTC
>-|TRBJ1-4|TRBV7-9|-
CASSTFGEKLFF
TGTGCCAGCAGCACCTTCGGAGAAAAACTGTTTTTT
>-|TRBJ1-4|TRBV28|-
CASSSGEANEKLFF
TGTGCCAGCAGTTCCGGGGAAGCAAATGAAAAACTGTTTTTT
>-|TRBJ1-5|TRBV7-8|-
CASSSSAAGQPQHF
TGTGCCAGCAGCTCGTCAGCGGCAGGTCAGCCCCAGCATTTT
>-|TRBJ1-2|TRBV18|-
CASSPSAGWADNYGYTF
TGTGCCAGCTCACCCTCCGCGGGGTGGGCCGATAACTATGGCTACACCTTC
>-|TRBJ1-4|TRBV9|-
CASSVARGLDNEKLFF
TGTGCCAGCAGCGTAGCTAGGGGACTTGATAATGAAAAACTGTTTTTT
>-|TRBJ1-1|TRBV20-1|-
CSASQPGVEAFF
TGCAGTGCTAGTCAACCGGGGGTTGAAGCTTTCTTT
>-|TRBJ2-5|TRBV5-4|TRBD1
CASSTQGAQETQYF
TGTGCCAGCAGCACGCAGGGGGCTCAAGAGACCCAGTACTTC
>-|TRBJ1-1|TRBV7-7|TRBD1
CASSSGQGANTEAFF
TGTGCCAGCAGCTCGGGACAGGGGGCGAACACTGAAGCTTTCTTT
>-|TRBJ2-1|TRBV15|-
CATSRPARTPNEQFF
TGTGCCACCAGCAGACCGGCTCGTACTCCAAATGAGCAGTTCTTC
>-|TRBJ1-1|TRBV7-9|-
CASSFSQSEAFF
TGTGCCAGCAGCTTTTCCCAGTCTGAAGCTTTCTTT
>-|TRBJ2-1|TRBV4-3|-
CASSQDSNSKFF
TGCGCCAGCAGCCAAGATTCCAACTCCAAGTTCTTC
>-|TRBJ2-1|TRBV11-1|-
CASSFPGRIGELQFF
TGTGCCAGCAGCTTCCCGGGACGGATAGGTGAGCTACAGTTCTTC
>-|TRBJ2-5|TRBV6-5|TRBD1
CASRELRDSQETQYF
TGTGCCAGCAGAGAGCTGAGGGACAGCCAAGAGACCCAGTACTTC
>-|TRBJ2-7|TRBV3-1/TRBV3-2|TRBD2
CASSLVWGGTYEQYF
TGTGCCAGCAGCCTCGTATGGGGAGGGACCTACGAGCAGTACTTC
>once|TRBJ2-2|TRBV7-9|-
CASSLGPGAGELFF
TGTGCCAGCAGCTTAGGACCGGGGGCCGGGGAGCTGTTTTTT
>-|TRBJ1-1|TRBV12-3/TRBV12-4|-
CASRSGLSEAFF
TGTGCCAGCAGGTCCGGGCTTTCTGAAGCTTTCTTT
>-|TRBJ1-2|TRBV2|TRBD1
CASSGQGARQGYTF
TGTGCCAGCAGTGGACAGGGGGCTCGTCAAGGCTACACCTTC
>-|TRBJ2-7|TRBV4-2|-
CASSQPSRLQEQYF
TGTGCCAGCAGCCAACCTTCTCGCCTCCAAGAGCAGTACTTC
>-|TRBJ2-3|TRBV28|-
CASLRFDTQYF
TGTGCCAGCCTACGCTTCGATACGCAGTATTTT
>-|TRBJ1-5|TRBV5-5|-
CASSLGGSNQPQHF
TGTGCCAGCAGCTTAGGTGGGAGCAATCAGCCCCAGCATTTT
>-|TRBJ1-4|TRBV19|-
CASSSVGYEEKLFF
TGTGCCAGTAGCTCCGTCGGGTACGAGGAAAAACTGTTTTTT
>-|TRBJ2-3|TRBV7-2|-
CASSHLGGTDTQYF
TGTGCCAGCAGCCACCTCGGGGGCACAGATACGCAGTATTTT
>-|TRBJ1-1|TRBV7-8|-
CASSRDFSGGTEAFF
TGTGCCAGCAGCCGAGATTTTAGTGGGGGAACTGAAGCTTTCTTT
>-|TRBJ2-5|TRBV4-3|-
CASSQDRSQFRDQYF
TGCGCCAGCAGCCAAGATCGGAGTCAGTTTAGGGACCAGTACTTC
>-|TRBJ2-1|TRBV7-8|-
CASSRGRGQYTNNEQFF
TGTGCCAGCAGCCGAGGGAGGGGACAGTACACGAACAATGAGCAGTTCTTC
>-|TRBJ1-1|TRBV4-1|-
CASSQVGGTEAFF
TGCGCCAGCAGCCAAGTAGGGGGCACTGAAGCTTTCTTT
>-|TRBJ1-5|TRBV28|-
CASSLGGERNQPQHF
TGTGCCAGCAGTTTAGGGGGTGAGCGCAATCAGCCCCAGCATTTT
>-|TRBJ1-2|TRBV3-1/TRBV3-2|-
CASSHSTANYGYTF
TGTGCCAGCAGCCATTCGACAGCCAACTATGGCTACACCTTC
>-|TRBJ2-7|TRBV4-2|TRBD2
CASSQGLAGAGEQYF
TGTGCCAGCAGCCAGGGACTAGCGGGAGCCGGCGAGCAGTACTTC
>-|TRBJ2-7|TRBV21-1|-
CASSRTPEGEQYF
TGTGCCAGCAGTCGCACACCCGAAGGCGAGCAGTACTTC
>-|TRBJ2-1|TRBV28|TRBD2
CASTMSGRAFF
TGTGCCAGCACCATGAGCGGGAGAGCGTTCTTC
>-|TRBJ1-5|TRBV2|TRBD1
CASSGGQGDHQPQHF
TGTGCCAGCAGTGGGGGACAGGGGGACCATCAGCCCCAGCATTTT
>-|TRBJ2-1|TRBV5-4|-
CASSLRGEQFF
TGTGCCAGCAGCTTGCGGGGAGAGCAGTTCTTC
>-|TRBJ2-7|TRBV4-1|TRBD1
CASSRRQGYEQYF
TGCGCCAGCAGCCGTCGACAGGGCTACGAGCAGTACTTC
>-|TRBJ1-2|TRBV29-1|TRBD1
CSVPGGGIGYTF
TGCAGCGTGCCAGGGGGCGGCATTGGCTACACCTTC
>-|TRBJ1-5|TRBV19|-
CASSILDQPQHF
TGTGCCAGTAGTATATTGGACCAACCCCAGCATTTT
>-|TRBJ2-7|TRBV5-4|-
CASSLAGKRSGEQYF
TGTGCCAGCAGCTTGGCAGGGAAAAGATCTGGCGAGCAGTACTTC
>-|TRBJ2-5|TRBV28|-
CASSSILYGGETQYF
TGTGCCAGCAGTTCCATATTATATGGGGGAGAGACCCAGTACTTC
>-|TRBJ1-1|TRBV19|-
CASSIEEGTEAFF
TGTGCCAGTAGTATAGAGGAAGGGACTGAAGCTTTCTTT
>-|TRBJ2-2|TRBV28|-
CASSTPFHGELFF
TGTGCCAGCAGTACGCCATTTCACGGGGAGCTGTTTTTT
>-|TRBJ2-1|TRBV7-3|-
CASKGPGNNEQFF
TGTGCCAGCAAAGGCCCTGGGAACAATGAGCAGTTCTTC
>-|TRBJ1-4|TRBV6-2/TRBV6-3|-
CASSTTGGREKLFF
TGTGCCAGCAGTACGACGGGGGGTCGTGAAAAACTGTTTTTT
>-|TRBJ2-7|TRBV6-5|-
CASSYRSDNYEQYF
TGTGCCAGCAGTTATAGATCTGACAACTACGAGCAGTACTTC
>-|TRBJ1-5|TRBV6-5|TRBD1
CASSTGTGPNQPQHF
TGTGCCAGCTCGACAGGGACAGGTCCCAATCAGCCCCAGCATTTT
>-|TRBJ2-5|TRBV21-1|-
CASTSGDPRETQYF
TGTGCCAGCACTTCAGGGGACCCGAGGGAGACCCAGTACTTC
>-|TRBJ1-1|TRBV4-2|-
CASSPHRQRSTEAFF
TGTGCCAGCAGCCCGCACCGACAGCGGTCCACTGAAGCTTTCTTT
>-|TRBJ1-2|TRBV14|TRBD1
CASSPYRTGGYYGYTF
TGTGCCAGCAGTCCATATCGGACAGGCGGATACTATGGCTACACCTTC